This TCR beta chain derives from a study of cytomegalovirus exposure and HLA in healthy donors. Comment on this clone: What it recognizes is unknown.

Study-wide findings and caveats: Most of the TCR beta V segments (in an earlier analysis) were productive either about 90% or about 30% of the time. In a later analysis, a missense DCLRE1C variant was linked to TCR beta V- and J-gene trimming. Some V segments could not be told apart, so they were left out, TRBV6-2 and TRBV6-3 among them. Sequencing probably produced one cluster of sequence variants that were highly shared.

The junction had 4 bases not matched to a gene; V was cut back by 3 bases and J by 2 bases. This CDR3 contains 15 residues. Germline CDR1 reads SGHRS; CDR2 reads YFSETQ. The PCR had 60 Vbeta and 13 Jbeta primers. Profiling relied on immunoSEQ multiplex PCR, and the TCRdb table lists in-frame clones only, not all of them. The data contain about 61,000 clones, 80% to 90% of them singletons. This receptor was obtained from a man in his thirties or forties in good health and CMV-seropositive. The chain recombines TRBV5-1 with TRBJ2-3, with 9 bases matching TRBD1. The specimen sequenced was PBMCs. CDR3 sequence (DNA): TGCGCCAGCAGCTCAAGACAGGGGGACACAGATACGCAGTATTTT. Encoded protein: CASSSRQGDTDTQYF.